The 24 T cell receptor beta chains presented below share a single source sample, sequenced in a study of Graves' ophthalmopathy and Graves' hyperthyroidism. The TCR beta CDR3 regions underwent amplification from RNA transcripts. A first-round RT-PCR used HTBI primers, followed by a second-round multiplex PCR. TCRdb recomputed calls from the multiplex PCR reads with MiXCR, one row per CDR3 protein. The sample contains about 740,000 distinct CDR3 sequences, around 40% of which appear only once. The sample consisted of peripheral blood. The origin of the receptors is an adult man with Graves' ophthalmopathy.

This clonotype was counted only a few times. The chain carries TRBV7-9 and TRBJ2-7; tentative D call: TRBD2 (5 bases). The V end was cut by 5 bases, the J end by 0 bases, with 17 bases between. CDR3 length: 16 amino acids. Germline assignment: CDR1 SEHNR and CDR2 FQNEAQ (reference sequence). The CDR3 here is CASSHRETRSSYEQYF. CDR3 in DNA: TGTGCCAGCAGCCACCGGGAAACCCGAAGCTCCTACGAGCAGTACTTC.

V and J are TRBV15 and TRBJ1-2; D gene uncertain. CDR1 LNHNV and CDR2 YYDKDF come from the germline V gene (reference sequence). The CDR3 runs 13 residues. Trimming removed 10 bases from V and 4 bases from J, with 16 bases in between. CDR3 region: CASSPEGVYGYTF. The CDR3 DNA reads as TGTGCCAGCTCACCAGAGGGTGTCTATGGCTACACCTTC.

This clonotype was seen a handful of times. V usage is TRBV6-5 and J usage is TRBJ1-1; 9 positions agree with TRBD1. CDR3 length: 16 residues. Per germline, CDR1 MNHEY and CDR2 SVGAGI. V lost 6 bases, J lost 3 bases, and 11 bases stayed unmatched. The CDR3 bases are TGTGCCAGCAGACCAACTAAGACAGGGGGATACACTGAAGCTTTCTTT. Translating it yields CASRPTKTGGYTEAFF.

This clonotype appeared a single time. The V gene is TRBV25-1, the J gene TRBJ2-2; D tentatively fits TRBD1 or TRBD2 (5 bases each). The CDR3 totals 15 residues. With 6 bases removed from V and 4 bases from J, the gap between germline ends came to 15 bases. CDR1 MGHDK and CDR2 SYGVNS come from the germline V gene. In DNA, the CDR3 is TGTGCCAGCAGGGAAGGATCGGGGCCCACCGGGGAGCTGTTTTTT. Its protein is CASREGSGPTGELFF.

This clonotype was seen a few times. The genes are TRBV20-1 and TRBJ1-6, with D hard to call. The CDR3 is made up of 12 amino acids. The V gene lost 5 bases and the J gene lost 8 bases, with 10 bases spanning the gap. Germline V gives CDR1 DFQATT, CDR2 SNEGSKA (reference sequence). The CDR3 DNA reads as TGCAGTGCTTTGGCGAGAGATTCACCCCTCCACTTT. Protein: CSALARDSPLHF.

The rearrangement joins TRBV6-6 to TRBJ1-5; D ambiguous. V shed 0 bases and J shed 4 bases, with 7 bases lying between them. This CDR3 spans 14 amino acids. Germline values: CDR1 MNHNY, CDR2 SVGAGI (reference sequence). The CDR3 loop reads CASSYSIENQPQHF. CDR3 sequence (DNA): TGTGCCAGCAGTTACTCAATAGAGAATCAGCCCCAGCATTTT.

The chain recombines TRBV7-9 with TRBJ2-5; 7 bases fit TRBD2. Trimming removed 4 bases from V and 0 bases from J; junction bases left unmatched: 5. The V gene's germline CDR1 is SEHNR and CDR2 FQNEAQ (reference sequence). The CDR3 sequence is 15 residues long. CDR3 DNA: TGTGCCAGCAGCTCATACGGGAGGTACCAAGAGACCCAGTACTTC. Protein sequence: CASSSYGRYQETQYF.

About this clonotype itself: Germline and junction disagree at one end, which may indicate a read error. The CDR3 sequence is CANSLARGQPQHF. DNA of the CDR3: TGTGCCAACAGTTTAGCGCGGGGACAGCCCCAGCATTTT. The chain couples TRBV10-3 to TRBJ1-5; D is unclear. This CDR3 region has 13 residues. Germline CDR1 is ENHRY and CDR2 is SYGVKD.

This clonotype was counted ten times or more. The gene calls are TRBV10-3 and TRBJ2-5, with D possibly being TRBD2 (5 bases). Trimming pared 10 bases from V and 5 bases from J, leaving 14 bases between. Germline CDR1 reads ENHRY; CDR2 reads SYGVKD. The CDR3 has 12 residues. The chain's CDR3 is CATADLYETQYF. The CDR3 nucleotides read TGTGCCACAGCGGACCTCTATGAGACCCAGTACTTC.

In its sample, this clonotype was seen a few times. The junction does not match germline at one end; this may be a read error. The V and J genes are TRBV10-3 and TRBJ1-2; no definite D call. This CDR3 is built from 13 residues. Germline values: CDR1 ENHRY, CDR2 SYGVKD. The CDR3 DNA reads as TGTGCCAGCAGTTTTCGGGCTAACTATGGCTACACCTTC. This sequence encodes CASSFRANYGYTF.

J is TRBJ1-2 and V is TRBV20-1; D ambiguous. Germline V gives CDR1 DFQATT, CDR2 SNEGSKA (reference sequence). Trimming removed 1 base at V and 6 bases at J, with 18 bases between. The CDR3 spans 15 residues. CDR3 protein: CSARASGALAHGYTF. The CDR3 bases are TGCAGTGCTAGAGCATCGGGCGCGTTGGCCCATGGCTACACCTTC.

This clonotype was seen more than once but under ten times. This sequence joins TRBV11-2 and TRBJ2-7, with 8 bases that match TRBD2. The junction had 7 bases not matched to a gene; V was cut back by 6 bases and J by 0 bases. This CDR3 is 15 amino acids long. Germline V gene lookup returns CDR1 SGHAT and CDR2 FQNNGV. The CDR3 here is CASRLAAIRSYEQYF. CDR3 DNA: TGTGCCAGCAGACTAGCGGCCATACGCTCCTACGAGCAGTACTTC.

V and J are TRBV10-3 and TRBJ1-5; D unresolved. CDR1 is ENHRY, CDR2 SYGVKD, per germline. There are 16 residues in the CDR3. V lost 10 bases, J lost 0 bases, and 19 bases lay in between. The CDR3 sequence: CASSPDGFFSNQPQHF. The CDR3 DNA is TGTGCCAGCAGCCCGGACGGATTCTTTAGCAATCAGCCCCAGCATTTT.

The gene calls are TRBV4-1 and TRBJ1-5; D call uncertain. V was cut by 0 bases and J by 6 bases, with 6 bases left in between. The germline V gene encodes CDR1 MGHRA and CDR2 YSYEKL. This CDR3 spans 13 amino acids. The CDR3 reads CASSQERGQPQHF. The DNA of the CDR3 is TGCGCCAGCAGCCAAGAACGGGGTCAGCCCCAGCATTTT.

The DNA of the CDR3 is TGTGCCAGTAGTATTATTACGACAGGGGATCAGCCCCAGCATTTT. Protein: CASSIITTGDQPQHF. This chain links TRBV19 with TRBJ1-5, with TRBD1 matching over 8 bases. Germline V gene sequence: CDR1 LNHDA, CDR2 SQIVND (reference sequence). V was pared by 3 bases and J by 5 bases, with 6 bases of the junction left unmatched. The CDR3 has 15 amino acids. The whole variable domain, filled in from reference TRBV19 and TRBJ1-5, reads DGGITQSPKYLFRKEGQNVTLSCEQNLNHDAMYWYRQDPGQGLRLIYYSQIVNDFQKGDIAEGYSVSREKKESFPLTVTSAQKNPTAFYLCASSIITTGDQPQHFGDGTRLSIL.

Turning to this clonotype: One end of the junction is discordant with germline, which a read error may explain. The V call is TRBV7-9, the J call TRBJ1-5, with D unclear. Germline V gene sequence: CDR1 SEHNR, CDR2 FQNEAQ (reference sequence). CDR3 length equals 16 residues. The CDR3 DNA follows: TGTGCCAGCAGCTTACTATCTGGTTATAGCAATCAGCTCCAGCATTTT. This encodes CASSLLSGYSNQLQHF.

This clonotype was seen repeatedly, ten times or more. The rearrangement joins TRBV9 to TRBJ1-2; 7 bases are a match to TRBD1. This CDR3 spans 14 amino acids. J was trimmed by 4 bases and V by 2 bases; bases with no gene match: 5. The V gene's germline CDR1 is SGDLS and CDR2 YYNGEE. In DNA form, the CDR3 reads TGTGCCAGCAGCGTGGGACAGACTCTCTATGGCTACACCTTC. This sequence encodes CASSVGQTLYGYTF.

This clonotype has just a few counts. The gene calls are TRBV2 and TRBJ2-7, with 7 positions matching TRBD2. Germline CDR1 is SNHLY and CDR2 is FYNNEI. V gave up 1 base and J gave up 4 bases; unmatched junction bases: 10. The CDR3 is made up of 16 amino acids. CDR3 in amino acids: CASSEEGREYMYEQYF. DNA of the CDR3: TGTGCCAGCAGTGAAGAAGGGCGGGAGTATATGTACGAGCAGTACTTC.

The chain uses TRBV7-2 and TRBJ2-3; no reliable D call. Germline loops: CDR1 SGHTA, CDR2 FQGNSA. V was pared by 5 bases and J by 2 bases, with 5 bases between. The CDR3 loop spans 12 amino acids. CDR3 loop: CASSHYTDTQYF. CDR3 nucleotides: TGTGCCAGCAGCCACTACACAGATACGCAGTATTTT. Using reference TRBV7-2 and TRBJ2-3 for the parts outside the CDR3, the full variable domain is GAGVSQSPSNKVTEKGKDVELRCDPISGHTALYWYRQSLGQGLEFLIYFQGNSAPDKSGLPSDRFSAERTGGSVSTLTIQRTQQEDSAVYLCASSHYTDTQYFGPGTRLTVL.

Many counts were recorded for this clonotype. V gene TRBV10-3 combines with J gene TRBJ2-7; D gene uncertain. Germline loops: CDR1 ENHRY, CDR2 SYGVKD. The germline V and J ends were trimmed by 4 bases and 2 bases, with 12 bases remaining between them. The CDR3 is 14 residues long. The DNA of the CDR3 is TGTGCCATCAGTGCCCCCCGGGCTCCCTACGAGCAGTACTTC. Amino acids: CAISAPRAPYEQYF.

In its sample, this clonotype was seen a few times. This chain connects TRBV4-3 to TRBJ2-5; D perhaps matches TRBD2 (6 bases). Per the germline V gene, CDR1 is LGHNA and CDR2 is YSLEER. The germline V and J ends were trimmed by 1 base and 4 bases, with 10 bases remaining between them. The CDR3 sequence is 14 residues long. The CDR3: CASSQARGSETQYF. CDR3 sequence (DNA): TGCGCCAGCAGCCAAGCGCGGGGATCAGAGACCCAGTACTTC.

As concerns this clonotype: This clone may be a read error of a much larger clone one base away. The rearrangement links TRBV7-9 to TRBJ2-6, with a weak D call TRBD1 (5 bases). CDR3 length: 14 residues. Germline V CDR1 and CDR2: SEHNR, FQNEAQ (reference sequence). The CDR3 DNA reads as TGTGCCAGCAGCTTTCTCTCTGGGGCCAACATCCTGACTTTC. Protein sequence: CASSFLSGANILTF.

This clonotype was counted ten times or more. J is TRBJ2-7 and V is TRBV20-1; weak D call: TRBD2 (5 bases). Deletions cut 6 bases from V and 5 bases from J, with 17 bases between. The CDR3 length is 13 residues. CDR1 is DFQATT, CDR2 SNEGSKA, per germline (reference sequence). CDR3 loop: CSAKLGNFDEQYF. In nucleotides, the CDR3 is TGCAGTGCCAAGCTCGGGAACTTTGACGAGCAGTACTTC.

This clonotype was detected ten times or more. The genes are TRBV14 and TRBJ1-6; 10 nucleotides agree with TRBD1. The CDR3 is 15 amino acids. Germline CDR1 reads SGHDN; CDR2 reads FVKESK. The ends lost 3 bases at V and 5 bases at J; junction bases unmatched: 1. In nucleotides, the CDR3 is TGTGCCAGCAGCCAGGGACAGGGGAATAATTCACCCCTCCACTTT. Amino acids: CASSQGQGNNSPLHF.